This TCR beta chain was sequenced during a study of shared clonotypes between healthy human individuals (dated by TCRdb to 2018 to 2021). Regarding the research as a whole: The cohort comprised a couple of women and three men aged 18 to 49 years. For each donor, three plates each were used for CD4 naive and CD4 memory, two plates were used for CD8 naive, and one plate was used for CD8 memory. To estimate repertoire size and how much clonotypes are shared between individuals, the study performed deep sequencing of blood TCR repertoires from 4 to 6 healthy adults. Different laboratories and diverse techniques were used to prepare libraries and sequence TCR repertoires, to increase sequencing depth and limit assay-specific biases. Between about 0.94 and 8.9 billion PBMCs per donor were obtained by leukapheresis.

CD8 naive samples were CD45RO-negative cells positively selected for CCR7, giving a CD45RA+CCR7+ population that excluded TemRA cells. Healthy HIV-negative adults with no recently reported acute infections or vaccinations were included as donors. Every donor was a Caucasian adult living in Nashville, Tennessee, USA. Blood was collected by leukapheresis, and PBMCs were isolated by Ficoll-Histopaque density gradient centrifugation and then cryopreserved in liquid nitrogen vapor phase. Analytical flow cytometry was used to check the purity and quantity of every magnetically sorted T cell population. Genomic DNA was isolated from each sorted fraction and quantified by UV absorbance on a Nanodrop 2000c. The CDR3 sequence holds 14 residues, the cysteine and phenylalanine included. The sequence is cut down to CDR3 DNA, 42 bases in frame from base 1. V gives up 1 base and J gives up 4 bases, and the segment between their germline ends measures 11 bases. Taken from the germline V gene, the CDR1 and CDR2 loops are SGHAT and FQNNGV.

Findings and caveats that apply to the study as a whole: Because the study included a small number of donors, the genetic and exposure-history diversity represented was limited. Sampling was limited to blood, and TCR repertoires in tissue likely differ from TCR repertoires in blood. Rarefaction of sorted-subset datasets indicated incomplete sequencing despite the large sequencing depth. Estimated clonotype richness was generally larger for naive than for memory subsets. Sharing across a few donors was observed for approximately 5% of naive CD4, about 4% of naive CD8, 2% to 2.5% of memory CD4, and roughly 0.4% of memory CD8 clonotypes. Compared with non-shared clonotypes, clonotypes shared by all four sorted-subset donors had higher generation probabilities. Based on pairwise subsampling, the degree of clonotype sharing among donors was expected to be affected by sequencing depth.

Using the deep immunoSEQ assay, multiplex PCR amplified TCR CDR3 regions from genomic DNA. Extracted genomic DNA from each cell subset was distributed evenly across all wells of several immunoSEQ 96-well plates, and each plate was treated as a replicate. For sorted subsets, about 210 ng of genomic DNA, equivalent to tens of thousands of T cell genomes, went into each replicate PCR. Purified libraries were measured with a Qubit 3.0 fluorometer, size-checked on a Bioanalyzer 2100, and measured again with the KAPA Library Quantification kit. Every immunoSEQ 96-well plate was sequenced on a dedicated single-read 150-cycle Illumina NextSeq 550 flow cell. The authors' analysis ran thus. Because only junctional sequences without quality scores were contained in the immunoSEQ output, filtering matching that applied to full-length reads could not be performed. Sequences were annotated with PyIR, a Python wrapper for IgBLAST v1.9, using IMGT germline references to assign V/J genes and CDR3. Reads with weak V/J assignments (E-value above 1e-6), missing CDR3, stop codons, out-of-frame junctions, or ambiguous translated residues were removed. V3J clonotypes were defined as sequences sharing an identical inferred V gene, J gene, and CDR3 amino acid sequence. Percentage overlap between repertoires was computed as shared unique clonotypes divided by the size of the smaller repertoire. Three approaches were used to assess repertoire richness: RTK rarefaction, the Chao1 estimator, and Recon v2.1 estimates of unobserved clonotypes. OLGA was used to compute generation probabilities for all TCRbeta clonotypes that the gDNA method yielded from a few donors. What TCRdb holds here is the immuneACCESS table cut down to in-frame rearrangements. Part of the clones is not present; checked against another copy, under half of the missing clones reflect an unresolved V gene, and the others are unexplained. The V and J calls and clone size were taken over from that table, and D and trimming were inferred from the DNA. The table for this sample lists some 2.1 million clones; 93% of them were counted only once. Approximately 1.6% of the sample comes from the top ten.

This clone is a singleton in its sample. What antigen it recognizes has not been identified. It has no much larger one-base neighbor in the sample; base qualities were not kept. Sequences were obtained from naive CD8+ T cells from PBMCs. The meaning of the sample's cell subset or site label: CD45RA+CCR7+. The sequence was obtained from a man aged 18-30 years in good health. Some clones in this sample may be carry-over from other donors' samples. The chain joins TRBV11-2 to TRBJ2-7, with no D gene named confidently. The sequence in DNA is TGTGCCAGCAGCTTAGCGAGGCAGAGGTACGAGCAGTACTTC. Translated, this gives CASSLARQRYEQYF.